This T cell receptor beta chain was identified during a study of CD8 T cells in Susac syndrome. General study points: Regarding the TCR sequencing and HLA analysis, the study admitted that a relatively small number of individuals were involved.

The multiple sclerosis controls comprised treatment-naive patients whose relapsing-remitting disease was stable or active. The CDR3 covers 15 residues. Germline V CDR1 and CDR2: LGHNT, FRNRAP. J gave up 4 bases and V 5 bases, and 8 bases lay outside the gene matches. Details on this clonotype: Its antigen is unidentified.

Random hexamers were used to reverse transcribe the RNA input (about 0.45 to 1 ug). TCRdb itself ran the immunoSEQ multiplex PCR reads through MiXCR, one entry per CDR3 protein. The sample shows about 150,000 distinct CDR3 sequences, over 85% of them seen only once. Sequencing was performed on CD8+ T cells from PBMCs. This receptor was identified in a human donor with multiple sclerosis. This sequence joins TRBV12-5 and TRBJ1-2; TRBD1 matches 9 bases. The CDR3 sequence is CASGPQVTGGYGYTF. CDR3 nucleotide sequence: TGTGCTAGTGGTCCACAAGTGACAGGGGGCTATGGCTACACCTTC.